This entry lists 11 T cell receptor beta chains sequenced from one sample in a study of shared clonotypes between healthy human individuals (dated by TCRdb to 2019 to 2021). Libraries were prepared through the immunoSEQ multiplex PCR assay. Drawn from immuneACCESS, this table holds only the in-frame rearrangements with V and J called that TCRdb kept. Clones are partly lost; checked studies trace under half to an unresolved V gene and leave the rest unexplained. In this sample the table shows 2 million to 2.5 million clones, 95% of which occur a single time. The top ten hold around 0.13% of the sample. The sample taken for sequencing was naive CD4+ T cells sorted from blood. The sample's cell subset or site label is to be understood as: CD45RA+ positively selected. The receptors come from a man aged 18 to 29 in good health.

With respect to this clone: This sample includes further DNA sequences coding for the same CDR3. The V and J genes are TRBV18 and TRBJ2-2; 11 nucleotides align to TRBD1. With V trimmed by 4 bases and J by 4 bases, 2 bases remained unmatched. Per germline, CDR1 KGHSH and CDR2 LQKENI. The CDR3 has 15 amino acids. CDR3 nucleotides: TGTGCCAGCTCACTCGGACAGGGGGCCACCGGGGAGCTGTTTTTT. Residues: CASSLGQGATGELFF.

This chain uses TRBV4-1 with TRBJ1-1; 8 bases are shared with TRBD1. The CDR3 runs 15 residues. In germline, CDR1 is MGHRA, CDR2 YSYEKL. V trimming: 3 bases; J trimming: 5 bases; junction bases outside the gene matches: 8. CDR3 residues: CASSQEGQGRTEAFF. The CDR3 nucleotides are TGCGCCAGCAGCCAGGAAGGACAGGGCCGAACTGAAGCTTTCTTT.

Note on this clone: The same CDR3 is also encoded by other DNA sequences in this sample. The gene calls are TRBV10-3 and TRBJ1-5; no definite D call. Germline assignment: CDR1 ENHRY and CDR2 SYGVKD. The V gene lost 4 bases and the J gene lost 2 bases, with 6 bases spanning the gap. The CDR3 has 13 residues. CDR3 sequence: CAISGGGNQPQHF. CDR3 bases: TGTGCCATCAGTGGGGGAGGCAATCAGCCCCAGCATTTT.

The chain's CDR3 is CASSSAGSTGELFF. In nucleotides, the CDR3 is TGCGCCAGCAGCTCCGCGGGGAGCACCGGGGAGCTGTTTTTT. The chain joins TRBV5-1 to TRBJ2-2, with D possibly being TRBD2 (6 bases). V was shortened by 3 bases and J by 4 bases, with 10 bases between the two germline ends. Germline loops: CDR1 SGHRS, CDR2 YFSETQ. The CDR3 spans 14 residues.

The chain employs TRBV11-2 and TRBJ2-7; TRBD2 is a possible D gene (5 bases). Trimming took off 0 bases at V and 4 bases at J, with 13 bases between the two ends. Germline loops: CDR1 SGHAT, CDR2 FQNNGV. The CDR3 spans 15 residues. This chain's CDR3 is CASSLEFESGYEQYF. The CDR3 coding sequence is TGTGCCAGCAGCTTAGAATTTGAGAGCGGTTACGAGCAGTACTTC.

The chain links TRBV25-1 to TRBJ2-7; D is possibly TRBD2 (6 bases). CDR3 length equals 15 residues. The V end lost 6 bases, the J end lost 1 base, and 16 bases lay between the germline ends. CDR1 MGHDK and CDR2 SYGVNS come from the germline V gene. CDR3 nucleotide sequence: TGTGCCAGCAGAAGCCTGGGACTCATATCCTACGAGCAGTACTTC. Its translation: CASRSLGLISYEQYF.

This chain uses TRBV7-9 with TRBJ2-3; possible D gene TRBD2, 6 bases. The length of the CDR3 is 16 residues. V lost 5 bases and J 1 base, leaving 16 bases between the germline ends. Per germline, CDR1 SEHNR and CDR2 FQNEAQ (reference sequence). The CDR3 nucleotides read TGTGCCAGCAGCCCAAGGAGGGTCGGGGGCACAGATACGCAGTATTTT. It specifies CASSPRRVGGTDTQYF.

The CDR3 DNA is TGTGCCAGCAGCCAGAGGGGCAATCTGAACATTCAGTACTTC. Amino acids: CASSQRGNLNIQYF. The chain employs TRBV7-2 and TRBJ2-4; TRBD1 or TRBD2 may be the D gene (5 bases each). V lost 5 bases and J 7 bases, leaving 15 bases between the germline ends. The CDR3 spans 14 residues. Germline V gives CDR1 SGHTA, CDR2 FQGNSA.

This chain connects TRBV9 to TRBJ1-1; D gene uncertain. With 0 bases removed from V and 5 bases from J, the gap between germline ends came to 11 bases. This CDR3 spans 14 amino acids. CDR1 and CDR2 (germline): SGDLS, YYNGEE. The CDR3 coding sequence is TGTGCCAGCAGCGTAGGTGCCGGAAGGACTGAAGCTTTCTTT. It encodes CASSVGAGRTEAFF. Filled out from reference TRBV9 and TRBJ1-1, the complete variable domain reads DSGVTQTPKHLITATGQRVTLRCSPRSGDLSVYWYQQSLDQGLQFLIQYYNGEERAKGNILERFSAQQFPDLHSELNLSSLELGDSALYFCASSVGAGRTEAFFGQGTRLTVV.

The chain's CDR3 is CASSQDLGYTGDGYTF. CDR3 bases: TGCGCCAGCAGCCAAGATCTAGGCTATACAGGGGATGGCTACACCTTC. The chain carries TRBV4-1 and TRBJ1-2; 7 bases are shared with TRBD1. Germline V gene lookup returns CDR1 MGHRA and CDR2 YSYEKL. With 0 bases clipped from V and 6 bases from J, the junction kept 10 bases outside the gene matches. CDR3 size: 16 residues.

The genes are TRBV7-2 and TRBJ2-3; D gene ambiguous. V lost 1 base to trimming and J lost 0 bases, with 8 bases between them. Germline V gene data show CDR1 as SGHTA and CDR2 as FQGNSA. CDR3 size: 15 residues. CDR3 coding DNA: TGTGCCAGCAGCTTAGTTGGGCCCAGCACAGATACGCAGTATTTT. It translates to CASSLVGPSTDTQYF.